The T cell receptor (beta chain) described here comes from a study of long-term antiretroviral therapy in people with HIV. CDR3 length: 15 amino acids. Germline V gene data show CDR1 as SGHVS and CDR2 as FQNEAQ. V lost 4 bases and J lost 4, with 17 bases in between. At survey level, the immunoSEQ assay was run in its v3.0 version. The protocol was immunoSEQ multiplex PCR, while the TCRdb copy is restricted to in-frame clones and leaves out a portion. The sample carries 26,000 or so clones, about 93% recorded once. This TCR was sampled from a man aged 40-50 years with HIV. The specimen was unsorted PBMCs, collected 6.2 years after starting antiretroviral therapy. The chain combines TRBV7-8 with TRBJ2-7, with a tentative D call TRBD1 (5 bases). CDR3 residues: CASSSGWGPKYEQYF. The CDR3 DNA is TGTGCCAGCAGCTCAGGCTGGGGCCCGAAATACGAGCAGTACTTC.